This is a list of T cell receptor beta chains from one sample in a study of T cell responses to AZD1222 COVID-19 vaccine. Clones were sequenced by immunoSEQ multiplex PCR, and TCRdb holds only the in-frame ones, with some missing. The sample contains 65,000 to 80,000 clones, 75% to 90% of which appear only once. Sequenced material: peripheral blood, taken on day 0 of AZD1222 vaccination. The source of these receptors is an adult in good health. Each CDR3 is given with its conserved first and last residue. A D gene is named only where the DNA matches it firmly.

length,V,J,D,CDR3
16,TRBV18,TRBJ1-4,-,CASSPLGPKINEKLFF
15,TRBV24-1,TRBJ1-5,-,CATSAGSHSNQPQHF
12,TRBV18,TRBJ1-2,-,CASSPEDYGYTF
14,TRBV27,TRBJ2-7,TRBD1,CASTGTGPIYEQYF
16,TRBV4-2,TRBJ2-3,-,CASSQGESGPTDTQYF
13,TRBV6-5,TRBJ2-7,-,CASSLNQGAEQYF
16,TRBV7-3,TRBJ2-3,TRBD2,CASSLEPAGASDTQYF
13,TRBV15,TRBJ2-7,-,CATSPQPSYEQYF
13,TRBV27,TRBJ2-3,-,CASSFLDKDTQYF
11,TRBV2,TRBJ1-4,-,CATSVREKLFF
11,TRBV20-1,TRBJ1-1,-,CSASLRLIGFF
15,TRBV6-2/TRBV6-3,TRBJ2-3,TRBD1,CASSYADRGQDTQYF
14,TRBV27,TRBJ2-7,-,CASRRLPGSYEQYF
15,TRBV7-7,TRBJ2-2,TRBD2,CASSLRLARAGELFF
16,TRBV6-6,TRBJ1-5,TRBD1,CASSRTGTGVDQPQHF
11,TRBV12-3/TRBV12-4,TRBJ2-7,-,CASSSFYEQYF
13,TRBV5-4,TRBJ1-2,TRBD1,CASSGQGNYGYTF
15,TRBV2,TRBJ2-5,TRBD1,CASSERGQHKETQYF
13,TRBV12-3/TRBV12-4,TRBJ1-5,-,CASSLQEYQPQHF
16,TRBV13,TRBJ2-7,TRBD2,CASSFQGGSQSYEQYF
15,TRBV7-6,TRBJ1-2,TRBD1,CASSSYRGLNYGYTF
11,TRBV11-3,TRBJ2-7,-,CASSDTYEQYF
12,TRBV11-3,TRBJ2-7,-,CASSLPIGEQYF
15,TRBV5-4,TRBJ1-1,-,CASSGGTSKNTEAFF